The 13 T cell receptor beta chains presented below share a single source sample, sequenced in a study of regulatory T cells in long-lasting Graves disease. HTBI primers from iRepertoire and Arm-PCR of CDR3 regions yielded the TCR beta libraries. TCRdb recomputed calls from the multiplex PCR reads with MiXCR, one row per CDR3 protein. The sample lists more than 350,000 distinct CDR3 sequences, roughly a fifth occurring once. Documented time point: persistent/refractory GD, antithyroid drugs over 5 years with positive TRAb. PBMC RNA served as the TCR library source. The specimen comprised peripheral blood mononuclear cells (PBMCs), sampled when the disease was refractory, from a patient treated with antithyroid drugs. These receptors originate from a female donor with Graves disease.

Worth noting for this clonotype: This could be a read error, since a much larger clone is one nucleotide away. The CDR3, as DNA: TGTGCCAGCAGCTTAGAATCAGGGGGTAACTATGGCTACACCTTC. Translating gives CASSLESGGNYGYTF. The chain employs TRBV7-3 and TRBJ1-2, with 7 bases matching TRBD1. The V gene's germline CDR1 is SGHTA and CDR2 FQGTGA. The J segment lost 1 base and the V segment lost 2 bases, leaving 4 bases of the junction unmatched. The CDR3 totals 15 residues.

The table lists this clonotype with many counts. V is TRBV2 and J is TRBJ1-2; no firm D call. This CDR3 is 11 amino acids long. Germline values: CDR1 SNHLY, CDR2 FYNNEI. V lost 2 bases and J lost 5, with 3 bases in between. CDR3 loop: CASSEIYGYTF. CDR3 DNA sequence: TGTGCCAGCAGTGAAATTTATGGCTACACCTTC.

This clonotype has a handful of counts. The rearrangement joins TRBV7-3 to TRBJ2-3, with unresolved D. Germline loops: CDR1 SGHTA, CDR2 FQGTGA. Trimming removed 5 bases from V and 5 bases from J, with 14 bases in between. This CDR3 has 14 amino acids. In DNA, the CDR3 is TGTGCCAGCAGCCGATCACACATAGAAGATACGCAGTATTTT. Encoded protein: CASSRSHIEDTQYF.

This clonotype came up a few times. The gene calls are TRBV4-1 and TRBJ2-7; D is possibly TRBD2 (6 bases). This CDR3 region has 16 residues. Germline V CDR1 and CDR2: MGHRA, YSYEKL. Deletions cut 4 bases from V and 2 bases from J, with 18 bases between. DNA for the CDR3: TGCGCCAGCAGCCCACAAGAGAGTGGAGGGGCCTACGAGCAGTACTTC. Protein: CASSPQESGGAYEQYF.

This clonotype was recorded at least ten times. This chain connects TRBV28 to TRBJ2-2, with TRBD2 matching 8 bases. The V segment lost 7 bases and the J segment 1 base; nucleotides outside the gene matches: 5. The germline V gene encodes CDR1 MDHEN and CDR2 SYDVKM. The CDR3 length is 15 residues. This CDR3 reads CASTLGGVNTGELFF. Here the CDR3 DNA reads TGTGCCAGCACCCTCGGGGGGGTGAACACCGGGGAGCTGTTTTTT.

There are many counts of this clonotype. The CDR3 spells CASSEDLLYEQYF. The CDR3 nucleotides are TGTGCCAGCAGTGAAGATCTTCTTTACGAGCAGTACTTC. V gene TRBV2 combines with J gene TRBJ2-7; D not certain. Looked up from germline, CDR1 is SNHLY and CDR2 is FYNNEI. The CDR3 totals 13 residues. V lost 1 base and J lost 4, with 8 bases in between.

This clonotype was recorded at least ten times. This CDR3 reads CASMGGISSYEQYF. CDR3 sequence (DNA): TGTGCCAGCATGGGGGGGATCAGCTCCTACGAGCAGTACTTC. V usage is TRBV28 and J usage is TRBJ2-7; 7 bases align to TRBD2. The length of the CDR3 is 14 residues. Trimming removed 7 bases from V and 0 bases from J; junction bases left unmatched: 6. CDR1 MDHEN and CDR2 SYDVKM come from the germline V gene.

For the CDR3, the DNA is TGCAGCTCCCTTCCGGGACAGGGGGCTCACGAGCAGTACTTC. Its translation is CSSLPGQGAHEQYF. The rearrangement uses TRBV29-1 and TRBJ2-7, with TRBD1 identical over 12 bases. Looked up from germline, CDR1 is SQVTM and CDR2 is ANQGSEA. The CDR3 is 14 residues long. Trimming took 8 bases from V and 5 from J; bases not matched to a gene: 10.

Comments on this clonotype: Given a much more abundant clone one base away, this may be a read error. The gene calls are TRBV28 and TRBJ1-2; D is unclear. The germline V gene encodes CDR1 MDHEN and CDR2 SYDVKM. This CDR3 has 14 amino acids. CDR3 residues: CACSPQEPSGGYTF. CDR3 DNA: TGTGCCTGCAGTCCGCAGGAACCTTCCGGGGGCTACACCTTC.

The chain joins TRBV28 to TRBJ1-1, with 7 nucleotides matching TRBD1. V shed 5 bases and J 4 bases; nucleotides not matched to a gene: 10. The CDR3 runs to 15 residues. Germline V gene lookup returns CDR1 MDHEN and CDR2 SYDVKM. The DNA of the CDR3 is TGTGCCAGCAGTGGGGGAGGGACAGCCGCCACTGAAGCTTTCTTT. Encoded protein: CASSGGGTAATEAFF.

In its sample, this clonotype was seen many times. This chain joins TRBV11-1 and TRBJ2-7; D may be TRBD1 or TRBD2 (5 bases each). This CDR3 is built from 12 residues. The ends were cut back, 5 bases at V and 5 bases at J, with 10 bases in the middle. Germline V gene data show CDR1 as SGHAT and CDR2 as FQDESV (reference sequence). CDR3 in amino acids: CASSRDGHEQYF. The CDR3 nucleotides read TGTGCCAGCAGCCGGGACGGTCACGAGCAGTACTTC.

Regarding this clonotype: A read error may produce the germline difference seen at one junction end. The V and J genes are TRBV28 and TRBJ2-1; D not resolved. Germline-derived CDR1 and CDR2 are MDHEN and SYDVKM. The CDR3 has 13 residues. Written as DNA, the CDR3 is TGTGCGAGCACCGCCGGGTCCTACAATGAGCAGTTCTTC. Translation gives CASTAGSYNEQFF.

This clonotype was observed many times. The chain employs TRBV7-8 and TRBJ2-7; D might be TRBD2 (5 bases). The V and J ends lost 1 base and 0 bases respectively, with 10 bases between them. CDR3 size: 15 residues. Germline V gene data show CDR1 as SGHVS and CDR2 as FQNEAQ. CDR3: CASSLEPGTSYEQYF. In DNA, the CDR3 is TGTGCCAGCAGCTTAGAGCCGGGAACCTCCTACGAGCAGTACTTC. Supplemented by reference TRBV7-8 and TRBJ2-7, the full variable domain reads GAGVSQSPRYKVAKRGQDVALRCDPISGHVSLFWYQQALGQGPEFLTYFQNEAQLDKSGLPSDRFFAERPEGSVSTLKIQRTQQEDSAVYLCASSLEPGTSYEQYFGPGTRLTVT.